The 26 T cell receptor beta chains below were found in one sample sequenced in a study of early stage breast cancer tumors. This table comes from immunoSEQ multiplex PCR, and its TCRdb copy is limited to in-frame clones, with some not included. The sample yields tens of thousands of clones, more than 60% seen once. Sample: blood. Source of these receptors: a person aged 55 to 75 with breast cancer.

V usage is TRBV28 and J usage is TRBJ2-7, with D perhaps matching TRBD1 (6 bases). The V gene lost 6 bases and the J gene lost 2 bases, with 20 bases spanning the gap. The CDR3 covers 16 residues. CDR1 and CDR2 from the germline V gene are MDHEN and SYDVKM. The chain's CDR3 is CASSLTSGVKAYEQYF. The CDR3 nucleotides are TGTGCCAGCAGCTTAACCTCAGGGGTGAAGGCCTACGAGCAGTACTTC.

The rearrangement links TRBV10-2 to TRBJ1-3; unclear D gene. There are 16 residues in the CDR3. Germline V gene data show CDR1 as WSHSY and CDR2 as SAAADI. V was trimmed by 4 bases and J by 0 bases, leaving 13 bases between them. As DNA, the CDR3 is TGCGCCAGCAGTGTTGTCGGAGGAGGCTCTGGAAACACCATATATTTT. Encoded protein: CASSVVGGGSGNTIYF.

This clone was observed a handful of times. The chain combines TRBV29-1 with TRBJ1-3; D perhaps matches TRBD1 (5 bases). The germline V gene has CDR1 SQVTM and CDR2 ANQGSEA. The CDR3 is 12 residues long. V was clipped by 5 bases and J by 2 bases, with 7 bases between them. CDR3 sequence: CSVLGAGNTIYF. The CDR3 DNA follows: TGCAGCGTTTTAGGGGCTGGAAACACCATATATTTT.

This chain uses TRBV25-1 with TRBJ1-1, with D perhaps matching TRBD1 (6 bases). The ends were cut back, 2 bases at V and 1 base at J, with 17 bases in the middle. The CDR3 totals 17 residues. Germline lookup yields CDR1 MGHDK and CDR2 SYGVNS. CDR3 sequence: CASSEILSGTTNTEAFF. The CDR3 nucleotides read TGTGCCAGCAGTGAAATTTTGTCCGGGACAACGAACACTGAAGCTTTCTTT.

This chain joins TRBV7-2 and TRBJ2-4, with a tentative D call TRBD2 (6 bases). V lost 2 bases to trimming and J lost 8 bases, with 25 bases between them. This CDR3 spans 18 amino acids. Germline CDR1 SGHTA, CDR2 FQGNSA. CDR3 protein: CASSLSNYPVSGADIQYF. As DNA, the CDR3 is TGTGCCAGCAGCTTATCCAATTACCCCGTGTCGGGAGCGGACATTCAGTACTTC.

The chain links TRBV27 to TRBJ2-1, with D perhaps TRBD1 (6 bases). Germline V gene lookup returns CDR1 MNHEY and CDR2 SMNVEV (reference sequence). This CDR3 is built from 15 residues. V was shortened by 8 bases and J by 4 bases, with 18 bases between the two germline ends. CDR3 nucleotide sequence: TGTGCCAGCGGTGGGATCGGGACACCGTACAATGAGCAGTTCTTC. Residues: CASGGIGTPYNEQFF.

The rearrangement uses TRBV2 and TRBJ1-5; no clear D gene. Deletions cut 7 bases from V and 0 bases from J, with 16 bases between. CDR3 length: 16 residues. Germline V gives CDR1 SNHLY, CDR2 FYNNEI. CDR3 in DNA: TGTGCCAGCACCAGAGAGGGTCCTGCTAGCAATCAGCCCCAGCATTTT. Protein product: CASTREGPASNQPQHF.

J is TRBJ1-1 and V is TRBV7-3; D remains unclear. Per the germline V gene, CDR1 is SGHTA and CDR2 is FQGTGA. The CDR3 totals 13 residues. Between the trimmed V and J ends, which lost 1 base and 4 bases, there was a span of 7 bases. The CDR3 here is CASSLRWGTEAFF. CDR3 DNA: TGTGCCAGCAGCTTAAGATGGGGCACTGAAGCTTTCTTT.

CDR3: CASSLGGRGDSPLHF. The DNA of the CDR3 is TGCGCCAGCAGCTTGGGGGGCCGGGGCGATTCACCCCTCCACTTT. The chain recombines TRBV5-1 with TRBJ1-6, with D perhaps matching TRBD1 (5 bases). Germline V gene sequence: CDR1 SGHRS, CDR2 YFSETQ. The CDR3 consists of 15 residues. Trimming stripped 0 bases from V and 8 bases from J, with 12 bases between.

To note about this clone: At one of its ends the junction is not consistent with the germline gene, which may arise from a read error. The chain combines TRBV5-6 with TRBJ2-1; D is perhaps TRBD2 (6 bases). This CDR3 comprises 14 residues. The V gene's germline CDR1 is SGHDT and CDR2 YYEEEE. DNA of the CDR3: TGTGCCAGCAGCTGGGGGGTTGCGGCCCCCACGAGCGTCTTC. This sequence encodes CASSWGVAAPTSVF.

Here the CDR3 DNA reads TGTGCCTGGAGGGTCACAGGGGCCCACACCTACGAGCAGTACTTC. Protein sequence: CAWRVTGAHTYEQYF. The rearrangement links TRBV30 to TRBJ2-7, with 7 bases aligning to TRBD1. From germline, CDR1 is GTSNPN and CDR2 SVGIG (reference sequence). The CDR3 is 15 amino acids. V gave up 3 bases and J gave up 2 bases; unmatched junction bases: 10.

This rearrangement joins TRBV5-1 to TRBJ2-5, with 11 positions matching TRBD1. This CDR3 has 16 residues. J gave up 5 bases and V 0 bases, and 6 bases lay outside the gene matches. CDR1 SGHRS and CDR2 YFSETQ come from the germline V gene. The CDR3: CASSLAGQGAGETQYF. In nucleotides, the CDR3 is TGCGCCAGCAGCTTGGCTGGACAGGGGGCCGGCGAGACCCAGTACTTC. Full variable domain (rest looked up from reference TRBV5-1 and TRBJ2-5): KAGVTQTPRYLIKTRGQQVTLSCSPISGHRSVSWYQQTPGQGLQFLFEYFSETQRNKGNFPGRFSGRQFSNSRSEMNVSTLELGDSALYLCASSLAGQGAGETQYFGPGTRLLVL.

This sequence joins TRBV25-1 and TRBJ1-1; 9 bases map to TRBD1. The CDR3 length is 12 residues. The V and J ends lost 7 bases and 10 bases, in that order; junction bases with no gene match: 7. Looked up from germline, CDR1 is MGHDK and CDR2 is SYGVNS. The DNA of the CDR3 is TGTGCCAGCAAGCCCGGGACAGGGACAGCTTTCTTT. Translation: CASKPGTGTAFF.

CDR3 sequence (DNA): TGCGCCAGCAGCTTGGTCCCTCTTTCTAGCGGGGGGGATGAGCAGTACTTC. This encodes CASSLVPLSSGGDEQYF. The J gene is TRBJ2-7, the V gene TRBV5-1; 12 bases agree with TRBD2. The CDR3 loop spans 17 amino acids. Germline values: CDR1 SGHRS, CDR2 YFSETQ. V lost 0 bases and J lost 7; bases outside the gene matches: 11.

The chain recombines TRBV9 with TRBJ1-6; D is ambiguous. This CDR3 has 14 residues. Germline-derived CDR1 and CDR2 are SGDLS and YYNGEE. Trimming removed 0 bases from V and 10 bases from J, with 11 bases in between. The CDR3 region has the DNA TGTGCCAGCAGCGTAGGCCTAAATGAGTCACCCCTCCACTTT. It specifies CASSVGLNESPLHF.

CDR3 sequence (DNA): TGTGCCAGCAGGCCCGAGCGGGGGGGCCAAGAGACCCAGTACTTC. Translating gives CASRPERGGQETQYF. This sequence joins TRBV2 and TRBJ2-5; 10 nucleotides align to TRBD2. With 6 bases clipped from V and 1 base from J, the junction kept 5 bases outside the gene matches. The CDR3 consists of 15 residues. Germline V gene lookup returns CDR1 SNHLY and CDR2 FYNNEI.

The rearrangement links TRBV6-5 to TRBJ1-2; tentative D call: TRBD1 (5 bases). The V gene lost 4 bases and the J gene lost 4 bases, with 10 bases spanning the gap. The CDR3 has 13 residues. Germline assignment: CDR1 MNHEY and CDR2 SVGAGI. The CDR3 coding sequence is TGTGCCAGCAGTTTTTCCGGGACCTATGGCTACACCTTC. Translating gives CASSFSGTYGYTF.

The chain recombines TRBV9 with TRBJ2-2; D possibly corresponds to TRBD2 (6 bases). This CDR3 region has 15 residues. Germline CDR1 is SGDLS and CDR2 is YYNGEE. V was trimmed by 1 base and J by 2 bases, leaving 9 bases between them. DNA of the CDR3: TGTGCCAGCAGCGTAAGCGGGCACAACACCGGGGAGCTGTTTTTT. The encoded protein is CASSVSGHNTGELFF.

This clone was detected only once. The rearrangement uses TRBV7-2 and TRBJ2-3; possible D gene TRBD2, 6 bases. Looked up from germline, CDR1 is SGHTA and CDR2 is FQGNSA. The CDR3 sequence is 14 residues long. Deletions cut 11 bases from V and 2 bases from J, with 17 bases between. Here the CDR3 reads CAVLGGVITDTQYF. CDR3 DNA: TGTGCCGTATTAGGCGGGGTAATCACAGATACGCAGTATTTT.

This chain connects TRBV7-9 to TRBJ2-7, with D possibly matching TRBD2 (5 bases). CDR1 and CDR2 (germline): SEHNR, FQNEAQ (reference sequence). The CDR3 is made up of 11 amino acids. V was trimmed by 8 bases and J by 5 bases, leaving 10 bases between them. The CDR3 reads CASEGANEQYF. The CDR3 bases are TGTGCCAGCGAGGGAGCGAACGAGCAGTACTTC.

The J gene is TRBJ2-7, the V gene TRBV5-1; D remains unclear. The germline V gene has CDR1 SGHRS and CDR2 YFSETQ. Trimming cost V 4 bases and J 5 bases, with 16 bases left between them. There are 14 residues in the CDR3. The CDR3 sequence is CASSPPAVGHEQYF. DNA for the CDR3: TGCGCCAGCAGCCCCCCTGCGGTAGGCCACGAGCAGTACTTC.

The rearrangement joins TRBV28 to TRBJ2-3, with D perhaps matching TRBD2 (6 bases). Germline loops: CDR1 MDHEN, CDR2 SYDVKM. The CDR3 sequence is 13 residues long. With 5 bases removed from V and 0 bases from J, the gap between germline ends came to 6 bases. CDR3 residues: CASSRESTDTQYF. The CDR3 DNA reads TGTGCCAGCAGTCGGGAGAGCACAGATACGCAGTATTTT.

The chain couples TRBV30 to TRBJ1-6, with D perhaps TRBD1 (5 bases). Germline CDR1 and CDR2: GTSNPN and SVGIG (reference sequence). The CDR3 has 16 amino acids. V lost 3 bases, J lost 0 bases, and 12 bases lay in between. CDR3 DNA: TGTGCCTGGAGACAGGAAGATAGCTCCTATAATTCACCCCTCCACTTT. Translation gives CAWRQEDSSYNSPLHF.

The genes are TRBV9 and TRBJ1-3; D is unclear. V was cut by 0 bases and J by 1 base, with 8 bases left in between. The germline V gene has CDR1 SGDLS and CDR2 YYNGEE. The CDR3 length is 15 residues. As DNA, the CDR3 is TGTGCCAGCAGCGTAGGAGTGATATCTGGAAACACCATATATTTT. Encoded protein: CASSVGVISGNTIYF.

The chain uses TRBV28 and TRBJ2-2, with a tentative D call TRBD1 (6 bases). The CDR3 contains 16 residues. Germline V gene sequence: CDR1 MDHEN, CDR2 SYDVKM. V lost 6 bases and J 2 bases, leaving 16 bases between the germline ends. The CDR3 spells CASRGARGINTGELFF. The CDR3 DNA follows: TGTGCCAGCAGGGGGGCCCGGGGAATCAACACCGGGGAGCTGTTTTTT.

The V and J genes are TRBV28 and TRBJ2-7; 13 bases are a match to TRBD2. Germline CDR1 and CDR2: MDHEN and SYDVKM. Trimming took 8 bases from V and 2 from J; bases not matched to a gene: 15. The CDR3 spans 18 residues. The CDR3 loop reads CASRTGTSGIPETYEQYF. In nucleotides, the CDR3 is TGTGCCAGCCGAACCGGGACTAGCGGGATCCCGGAGACCTACGAGCAGTACTTC.